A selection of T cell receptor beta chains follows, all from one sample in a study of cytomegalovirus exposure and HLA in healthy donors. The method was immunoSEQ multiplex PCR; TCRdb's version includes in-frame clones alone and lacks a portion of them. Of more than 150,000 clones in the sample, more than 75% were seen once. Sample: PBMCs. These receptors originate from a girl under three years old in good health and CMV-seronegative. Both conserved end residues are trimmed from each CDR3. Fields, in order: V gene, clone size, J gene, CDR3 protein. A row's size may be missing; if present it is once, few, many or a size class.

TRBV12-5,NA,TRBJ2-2,ASGLDLTGDTGELF
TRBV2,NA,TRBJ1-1,ASWDRDRGYPNTEAF
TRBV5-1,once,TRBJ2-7,ASSSDSTPVGEQY
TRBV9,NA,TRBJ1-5,ASSAGQASQPQH
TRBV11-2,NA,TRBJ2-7,ASSLPLPGQGRNEQY
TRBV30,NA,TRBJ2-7,AWGGEFVHEQY
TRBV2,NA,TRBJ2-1,ASSAGGPWDEQF
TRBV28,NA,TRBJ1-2,ASRQTGTGNYGYT
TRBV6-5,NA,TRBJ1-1,ASSLRGTNTEAF
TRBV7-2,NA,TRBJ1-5,ASSSDGTYSNQPQH
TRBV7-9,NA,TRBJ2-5,ASSWMDRQETQY
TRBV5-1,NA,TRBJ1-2,ASSPGTNYGYT
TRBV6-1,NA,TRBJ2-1,ASSDVWGLLEGEF
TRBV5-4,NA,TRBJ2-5,ASSLVSEETQY